This T cell receptor beta chain was recovered during a study of T cell repertoires in ileal Crohn's disease. Study-wide results and caveats: Every patient over 26.8% clonality showed endoscopic recurrence. Active smokers at surgery had more clonal expansions than non-smokers.

On this clone: Its antigen is not identified.

Some clones are missing from TCRdb's copy, which holds only in-frame ones; the method was immunoSEQ multiplex PCR. The sample has about 9,600 clones, about 80% seen once. Germline assignment: CDR1 SGHNT and CDR2 YYREEE (reference sequence). V was trimmed by 3 bases and J by 3 bases, leaving 16 bases between them. The CDR3 totals 16 residues. Included were adult ileal or ileocolonic Crohn's patients indicated for ileocolonic resection. The specimen was ileal tissue. The chain combines TRBV5-4 with TRBJ2-1; maybe TRBD2 (6 bases). This TCR was recovered from an adult with Crohn's disease. CDR3: CASSSQSSGLYNEQFF. The CDR3, as DNA: TGTGCCAGCAGCTCCCAGAGTAGCGGACTCTACAATGAGCAGTTCTTC.